In this sample, the clone carrying this T cell receptor (beta chain) turned up many times. This sample was included in a study of spatial heterogeneity in lung cancer. Described time point: blood at routine non-recurrence follow-up after resection. Unsorted whole RNA samples from tumor, nontumor lung or frozen PBMC were sequenced. CDR3 length: 14 residues. Germline V gene sequence: CDR1 SEHNR, CDR2 FQNEAQ (reference sequence). Deletions cut 2 bases from V and 5 bases from J, with 9 bases between. TCRdb re-derived calls from the 5' RACE reads in MiXCR, one entry per CDR3 protein. The table lists under 150,000 distinct CDR3 sequences, 12% of them singletons.

The sequencing used PBMCs, collected at follow-up. The chain couples TRBV7-9 to TRBJ2-2; D is perhaps TRBD2 (5 bases). The sequence came from a male donor with early-stage non-small cell lung cancer. As DNA, the CDR3 is TGTGCCAGCAGCTTATTGTCGGGAACCGGGGAGCTGTTTTTT. The encoded protein is CASSLLSGTGELFF.